The subject of this entry is one T cell receptor beta chain. This clone's antigen is unknown. Nothing much larger sits one base from this clone, and base qualities are not available. These data belong to a study of early T cells in non-severe SARS-CoV-2 infection (dated by TCRdb to about 2021). With regard to the full study: TCR sequencing used bulk RNA from unsorted whole blood, so alpha and beta chains could not be paired. General conclusions and limits of the study: Matching against VDJdb was skewed toward anti-spike CD8 responses, likely underestimated virus-specific expansions, and missed private and CD4 specificities.

The library was prepared using 5' RACE. Instrument on record: NextSeq 500. The TCR library protocol attached unique molecular identifiers to individual cDNA molecules to correct for sequencing error and PCR bias. TCR alpha and beta chains were both sequenced, and the abundances of alpha and beta sequences in each sample were closely correlated with each other. In the original analysis: Decombinator V4 was used to perform V gene, J gene and CDR3 annotation of TCR sequences. Expanded TCRs were defined as changing significantly between any two time points under a Poisson model with p below 0.0001. Abundances of TCRs were expressed as counts per million after normalisation to the total number of TCRs sequenced in each sample. MAIT TCRs were defined by TRAV1-2 paired with TRAJ12, TRAJ20 or TRAJ33, and iNKT TCRs by TRAV10 paired with TRAJ18. VDJdb, accessed on 1 November 2021, was searched for TCRs annotated for CMV, EBV and SARS-CoV-2, and TCRs annotated for more than one antigen were excluded. TCRdb reprocessed the public reads (quality trimming at Q25 with fastp, clone calling with MiXCR) and kept in-frame beta chains. All rows with the same CDR3 protein become a single entry with the most common DNA and genes. These V and J calls derive from TCRdb rather than the authors' analysis. The sample profile shows roughly 45,000 distinct CDR3 sequences; 12% of them were found once. Around 9.1% of the sample lies in the top ten.

A case-control design nested within a healthcare worker cohort in London, UK, was used, with weekly nasopharyngeal swab PCR tests and blood sampling performed. Healthcare workers were recruited during the week of the UK lockdown, between 23 and 31 March 2020, and followed weekly for up to about 15 weeks. The germline V gene gives CDR1 as SGHVS and CDR2 as FQNEAQ. V lost 2 bases and J lost 1 base, and the count of bases not matched to a germline gene is 10. The CDR3 spans 19 residues, from the cysteine through the phenylalanine. Left in the record is the CDR3 DNA by itself, 57 bases read in frame from the first base.

This TCR was recovered from an adult who was a healthcare worker with PCR-confirmed SARS-CoV-2 infection or an uninfected control (not recorded which). Sequenced: whole blood. Here the chain combines TRBV7-8 and TRBJ2-5; the junction holds 13 bases that match TRBD2. The CDR3 in this case is CASSLQSGLAGARQETQYF. The DNA reads TGTGCCAGCAGCTTACAATCTGGACTAGCGGGGGCGCGCCAAGAGACCCAGTACTTC.